This T cell receptor (beta chain) appears in the sequencing data of a study of shared clonotypes between healthy human individuals. Clones were read by immunoSEQ multiplex PCR, and TCRdb kept only the in-frame ones, dropping some. This sample has just over 2,000,000 clones, with about 95% found just once. Germline loops: CDR1 MDHEN, CDR2 SYDVKM. V shed 5 bases and J shed 4 bases, with 12 bases lying between them. The CDR3 loop spans 15 amino acids. Findings of the study overall: Enrolling few donors narrowed the genetic and exposure-history diversity that was represented.

With regard to this clone: Its antigen remains unknown.

This receptor was identified in a man younger than 35 in good health. V and J are TRBV28 and TRBJ2-6; D is ambiguous. Sequences were obtained from naive CD4+ T cells sorted from blood. Subset specified: CD45RA+ positively selected. The chain's CDR3 is CASSIPVPGANVLTF. The DNA of the CDR3 is TGTGCCAGCAGTATCCCGGTACCCGGGGCCAACGTCCTGACTTTC.